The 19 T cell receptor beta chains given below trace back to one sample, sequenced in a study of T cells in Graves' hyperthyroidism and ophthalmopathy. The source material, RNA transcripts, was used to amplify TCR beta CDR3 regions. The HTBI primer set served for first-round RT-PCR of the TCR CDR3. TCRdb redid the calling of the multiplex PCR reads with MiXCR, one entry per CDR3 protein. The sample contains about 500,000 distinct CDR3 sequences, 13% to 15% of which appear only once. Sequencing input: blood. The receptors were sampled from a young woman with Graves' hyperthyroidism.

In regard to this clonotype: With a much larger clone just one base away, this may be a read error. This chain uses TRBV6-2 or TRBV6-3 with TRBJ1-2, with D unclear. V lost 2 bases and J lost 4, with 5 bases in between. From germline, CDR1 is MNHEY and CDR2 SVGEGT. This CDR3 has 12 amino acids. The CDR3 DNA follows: TGTGCCAGCAGTTACGACCGCTATGGCTACACCTTC. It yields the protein CASSYDRYGYTF.

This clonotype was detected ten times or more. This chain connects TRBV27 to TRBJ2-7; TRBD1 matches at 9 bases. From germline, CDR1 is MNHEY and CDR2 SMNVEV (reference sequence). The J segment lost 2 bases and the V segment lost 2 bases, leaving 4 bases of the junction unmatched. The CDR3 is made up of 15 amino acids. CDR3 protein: CASSLGGTGPYEQYV. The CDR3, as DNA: TGTGCCAGCAGTTTAGGGGGGACAGGGCCCTACGAGCAGTACGTC.

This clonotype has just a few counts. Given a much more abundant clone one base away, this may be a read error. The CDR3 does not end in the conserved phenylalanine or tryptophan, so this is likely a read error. The DNA of the CDR3 is TGCAGTGTGACCCCCCACGGGGGGGAGCAGCCCCAGCATCTT. Translation: CSVTPHGGEQPQHL. The chain has TRBV20-1 and TRBJ1-5; D may be TRBD1 (5 bases). The CDR3 length is 14 residues. V was pared by 7 bases and J by 7 bases, with 20 bases between. CDR1 is DFQATT and CDR2 is SNEGSKA in the germline V gene (reference sequence).

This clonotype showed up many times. The CDR3 sequence: CAISGQPLAGGTYNEQFF. The CDR3 coding sequence is TGTGCCATCAGTGGACAACCTCTAGCGGGAGGAACCTACAATGAGCAGTTCTTC. The chain carries TRBV10-3 and TRBJ2-1, with TRBD2 matching 11 bases. The length of the CDR3 is 18 residues. Germline V gene data show CDR1 as ENHRY and CDR2 as SYGVKD. Trimming took 4 bases from V and 2 from J; bases not matched to a gene: 10.

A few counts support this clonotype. CDR3 protein: CASSMQGNTEAFF. The CDR3 DNA is TGTGCCAGTAGTATGCAGGGAAACACTGAAGCTTTCTTT. V gene TRBV19 combines with J gene TRBJ1-1, with D perhaps matching TRBD1 (5 bases). CDR1 LNHDA and CDR2 SQIVND come from the germline V gene (reference sequence). The CDR3 loop spans 13 amino acids. Trimming took off 3 bases at V and 2 bases at J, with 7 bases between the two ends.

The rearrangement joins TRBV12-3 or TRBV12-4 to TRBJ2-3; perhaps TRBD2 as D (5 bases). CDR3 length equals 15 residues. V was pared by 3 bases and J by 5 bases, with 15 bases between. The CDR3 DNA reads TGTGCCAGCAGTTTTTACGGGGAATACATAGATACGCAGTATTTT. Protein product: CASSFYGEYIDTQYF.

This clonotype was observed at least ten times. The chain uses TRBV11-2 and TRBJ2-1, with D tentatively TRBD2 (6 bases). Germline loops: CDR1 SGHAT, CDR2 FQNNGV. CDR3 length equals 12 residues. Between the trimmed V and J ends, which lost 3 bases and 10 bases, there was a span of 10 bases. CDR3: CASSFASVEQFF. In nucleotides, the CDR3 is TGTGCCAGCAGCTTTGCTAGCGTCGAGCAGTTCTTC.

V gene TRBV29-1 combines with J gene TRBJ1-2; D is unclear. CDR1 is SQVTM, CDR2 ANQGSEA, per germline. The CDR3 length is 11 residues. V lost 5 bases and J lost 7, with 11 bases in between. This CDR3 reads CSVYLEGGYTF. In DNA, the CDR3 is TGCAGCGTTTATTTGGAGGGTGGCTACACCTTC.

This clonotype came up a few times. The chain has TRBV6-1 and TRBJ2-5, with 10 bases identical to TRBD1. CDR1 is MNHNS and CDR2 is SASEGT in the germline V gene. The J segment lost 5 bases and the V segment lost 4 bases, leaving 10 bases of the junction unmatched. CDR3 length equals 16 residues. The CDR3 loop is CASSAWPGQGSETQYF. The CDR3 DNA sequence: TGTGCCAGCAGTGCCTGGCCGGGACAGGGGTCGGAGACCCAGTACTTC.

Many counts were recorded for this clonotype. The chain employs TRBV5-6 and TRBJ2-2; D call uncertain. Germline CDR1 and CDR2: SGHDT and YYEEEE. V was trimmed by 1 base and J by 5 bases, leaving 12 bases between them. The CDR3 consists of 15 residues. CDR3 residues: CASSLWAPGTGELFF. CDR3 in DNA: TGTGCCAGCAGCTTGTGGGCTCCAGGAACCGGGGAGCTGTTTTTT.

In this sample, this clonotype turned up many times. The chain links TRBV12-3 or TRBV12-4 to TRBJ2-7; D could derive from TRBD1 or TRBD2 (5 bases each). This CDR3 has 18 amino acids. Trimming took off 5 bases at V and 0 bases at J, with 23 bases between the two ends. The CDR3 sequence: CASSPGWGKRERSYEQYF. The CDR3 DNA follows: TGTGCCAGCAGTCCCGGGTGGGGGAAAAGGGAGCGCTCCTACGAGCAGTACTTC.

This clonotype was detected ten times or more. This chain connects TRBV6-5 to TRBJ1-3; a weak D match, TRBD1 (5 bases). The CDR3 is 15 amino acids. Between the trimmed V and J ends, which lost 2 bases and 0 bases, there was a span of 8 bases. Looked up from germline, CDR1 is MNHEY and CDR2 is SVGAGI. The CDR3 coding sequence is TGTGCCAGCAGTTACACAGGAACCTCTGGAAACACCATATATTTT. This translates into CASSYTGTSGNTIYF.

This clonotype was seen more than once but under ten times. CDR3 sequence reads: CASSWGGDRDEQFF. CDR3 coding DNA: TGTGCCAGCAGTTGGGGTGGGGACCGGGATGAGCAGTTCTTC. This chain connects TRBV6-5 to TRBJ2-1; tentatively, D is TRBD1 or TRBD2 (5 bases each). V lost 4 bases to trimming and J lost 8 bases, with 15 bases between them. CDR1 is MNHEY, CDR2 SVGAGI, per germline. The CDR3 contains 14 residues.

For the CDR3, the DNA is TGTGCCAGTAGTCTTAGCGGGATTTACAATGAGCAGTTCTTC. Amino acid sequence: CASSLSGIYNEQFF. The chain employs TRBV19 and TRBJ2-1; 8 bases agree with TRBD2. The V segment lost 5 bases and the J segment 4 bases; nucleotides outside the gene matches: 4. Per the germline V gene, CDR1 is LNHDA and CDR2 is SQIVND (reference sequence). This CDR3 is 14 amino acids long.

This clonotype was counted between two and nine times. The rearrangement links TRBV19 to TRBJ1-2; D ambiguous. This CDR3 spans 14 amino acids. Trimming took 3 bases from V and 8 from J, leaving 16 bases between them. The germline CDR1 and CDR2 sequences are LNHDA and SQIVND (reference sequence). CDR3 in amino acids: CASSISRILGGYTF. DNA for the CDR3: TGTGCCAGTAGTATTAGCAGGATCCTGGGGGGCTACACCTTC.

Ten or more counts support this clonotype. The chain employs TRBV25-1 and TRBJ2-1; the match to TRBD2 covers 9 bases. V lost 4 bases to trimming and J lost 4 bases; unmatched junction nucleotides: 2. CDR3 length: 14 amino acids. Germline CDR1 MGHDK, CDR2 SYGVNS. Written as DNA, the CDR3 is TGTGCCAGCAGTGGGCTAGCGGGGTACAATGAGCAGTTCTTC. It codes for CASSGLAGYNEQFF.

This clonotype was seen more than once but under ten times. DNA for the CDR3: TGTGCCAGCAGTTTAATCGGGGAGCTGTTTTTT. Amino acid sequence: CASSLIGELFF. This rearrangement joins TRBV12-3 or TRBV12-4 to TRBJ2-2; D remains ambiguous. Deletions cut 2 bases from V and 7 bases from J, with 2 bases between. The CDR3 totals 11 residues.

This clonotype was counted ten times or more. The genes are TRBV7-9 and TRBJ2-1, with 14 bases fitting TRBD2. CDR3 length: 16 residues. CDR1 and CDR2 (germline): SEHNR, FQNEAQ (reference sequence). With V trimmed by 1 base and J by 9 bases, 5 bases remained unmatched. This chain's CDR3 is CASSLVGLAGEIEQFF. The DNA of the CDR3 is TGTGCCAGCAGCTTAGTGGGACTAGCGGGAGAGATTGAGCAGTTCTTC.

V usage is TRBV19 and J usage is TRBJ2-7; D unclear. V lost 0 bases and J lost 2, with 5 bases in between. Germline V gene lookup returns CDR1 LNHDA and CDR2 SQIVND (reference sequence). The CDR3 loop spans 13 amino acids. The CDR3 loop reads CASSIETAYEQYF. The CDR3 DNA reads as TGTGCCAGTAGTATAGAAACAGCCTACGAGCAGTACTTC.